The rows below give T cell receptor beta chains drawn from one sample of a study of shared clonotypes between healthy human individuals. Some clones are missing from TCRdb's copy, which holds only in-frame ones; the method was immunoSEQ multiplex PCR. This sample has about 1.5 million clones, with 95% to 99% found just once. The sample comprised naive CD4+ T cells sorted from blood. All receptors come from a man aged 25 to 45 in good health. Both conserved end residues are trimmed from each CDR3. The order of the fields is V gene, D gene, J gene, CDR3 protein. D genes are given only for firm matches.

TRBV5-5	.	TRBJ1-3	ASSWAGSGNTIY
TRBV16	.	TRBJ1-1	ASSPGNPPQDEAF
TRBV27	TRBD2	TRBJ2-1	ASRLAGAGIRSYNEQF
TRBV27	.	TRBJ2-3	ASSFGLDTDTQY
TRBV28	TRBD1	TRBJ2-7	ASRVDRGVPYEQY
TRBV29-1	TRBD1	TRBJ1-4	SVSDRVGEKLF
TRBV27	TRBD1	TRBJ2-1	ASSLPGQGRSEQF
TRBV19	TRBD1	TRBJ1-5	ASTKEPGQGFIQPQH
TRBV28	.	TRBJ1-4	ASSPTATNEKLF
TRBV5-6	.	TRBJ1-1	ASSFLRLRTSLNTEAF
TRBV19	.	TRBJ2-6	ATHGRGANVLT
TRBV9	.	TRBJ2-1	ASSVGLNNEQF
TRBV28	.	TRBJ2-2	ASSLSQGLYTGELF
TRBV29-1	.	TRBJ1-1	SVGRGDTEAF
TRBV9	.	TRBJ1-5	ASSADGDQPQH